The clone carrying this T cell receptor (beta chain) has a handful of counts. Seattle researchers signed up patients amid active infection and tracked them longitudinally. The CDR3 has 17 residues. Germline V CDR1 and CDR2: SGHAT, FQNNGV. Trimming removed 5 bases from V and 0 bases from J; junction bases left unmatched: 10. This entry comes from a study of blood T cell repertoires in COVID-19. Overall study context: Spain, Italy and the United States supplied samples that represented acute and convalescent COVID-19. The analysed material was cDNA or gDNA that came from T cells, B-cell-depleted T cells, or PBMCs.

In the authors' workflow: Estimation of nucleated cell counts was performed using reference gene primer amplification. Assay: immunoSEQ multiplex PCR; the TCRdb copy retains only in-frame clones and omits some. D and trimming come from the DNA, and the V and J calls and clone size come from that table. The sample lists about 170,000 clones; 82% were seen once. The V call is TRBV11-2, the J call TRBJ1-3; 7 bases are shared with TRBD1. Sequenced: peripheral blood. The clonotype was recovered from a woman in her forties with COVID-19, enrolled during active disease. DNA of the CDR3: TGTGCCAGCAGCCCCACCCCGACAGGGCTCTCTGGAAACACCATATATTTT. Amino acid sequence: CASSPTPTGLSGNTIYF.